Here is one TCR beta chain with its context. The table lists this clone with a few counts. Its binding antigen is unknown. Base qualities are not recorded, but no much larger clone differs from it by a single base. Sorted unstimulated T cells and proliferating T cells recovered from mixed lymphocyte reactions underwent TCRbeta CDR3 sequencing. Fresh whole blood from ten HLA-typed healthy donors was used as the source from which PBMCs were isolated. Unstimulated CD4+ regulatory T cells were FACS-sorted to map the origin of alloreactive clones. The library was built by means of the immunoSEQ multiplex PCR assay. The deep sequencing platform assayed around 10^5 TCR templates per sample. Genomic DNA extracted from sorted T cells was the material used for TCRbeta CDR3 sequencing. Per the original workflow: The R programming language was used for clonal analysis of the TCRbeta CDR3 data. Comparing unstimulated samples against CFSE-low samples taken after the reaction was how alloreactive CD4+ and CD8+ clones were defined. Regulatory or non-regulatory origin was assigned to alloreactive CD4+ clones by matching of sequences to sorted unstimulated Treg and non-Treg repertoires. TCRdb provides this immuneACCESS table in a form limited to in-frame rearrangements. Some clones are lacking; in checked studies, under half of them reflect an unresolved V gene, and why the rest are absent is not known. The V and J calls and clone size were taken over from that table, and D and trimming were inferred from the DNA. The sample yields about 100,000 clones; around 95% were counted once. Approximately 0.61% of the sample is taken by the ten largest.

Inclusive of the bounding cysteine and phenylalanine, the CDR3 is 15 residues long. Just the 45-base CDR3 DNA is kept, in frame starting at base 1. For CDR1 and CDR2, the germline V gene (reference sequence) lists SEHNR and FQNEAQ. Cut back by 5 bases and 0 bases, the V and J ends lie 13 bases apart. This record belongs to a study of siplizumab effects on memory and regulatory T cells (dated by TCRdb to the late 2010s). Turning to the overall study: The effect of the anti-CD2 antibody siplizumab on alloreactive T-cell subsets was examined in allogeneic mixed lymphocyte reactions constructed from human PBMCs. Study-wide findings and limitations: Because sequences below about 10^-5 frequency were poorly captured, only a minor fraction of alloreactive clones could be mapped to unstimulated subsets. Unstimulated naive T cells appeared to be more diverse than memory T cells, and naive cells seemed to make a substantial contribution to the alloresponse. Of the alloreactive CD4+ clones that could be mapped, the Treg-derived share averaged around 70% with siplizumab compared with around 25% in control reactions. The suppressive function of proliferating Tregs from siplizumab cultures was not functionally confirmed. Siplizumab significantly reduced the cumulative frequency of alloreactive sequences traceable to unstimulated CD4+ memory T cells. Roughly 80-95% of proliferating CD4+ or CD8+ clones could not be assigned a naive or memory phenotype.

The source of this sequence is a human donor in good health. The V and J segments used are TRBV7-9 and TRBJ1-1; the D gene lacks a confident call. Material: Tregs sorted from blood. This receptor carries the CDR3 CASSPELYMNTEAFF. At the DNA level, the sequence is TGTGCCAGCAGCCCCGAACTATACATGAACACTGAAGCTTTCTTT.